A selection of T cell receptor beta chains follows, all from one sample in a study of T cell responses to AZD1222 COVID-19 vaccine. Assay used: immunoSEQ multiplex PCR; TCRdb lists only in-frame clones, some missing. The sample holds tens of thousands of clones; roughly 80% are singletons and the top ten take about an eighth. This specimen consisted of peripheral blood, obtained 28 days after the second AZD1222 dose. The source of these receptors is an adult who received the AZD1222 COVID-19 vaccine. CDR3s include the opening cysteine and the closing phenylalanine or tryptophan. A D gene is named only where the DNA matches it firmly. Size values are once, few and many counts, or a class for expanded clones, and some rows have none.

V: TRBV21-1
size: NA
D: NA
J: TRBJ1-5
CDR3: CASSGTPGQVHMGNQPQHF
DNA: TGTGCCAGCAGCGGGACTCCGGGACAGGTACATATGGGGAATCAGCCCCAGCATTTT

V: TRBV21-1
size: few
D: NA
J: TRBJ1-2
CDR3: CASSTPCSVPNYGYTF
DNA: TGTGCCAGCAGCACTCCCTGTAGCGTCCCTAACTATGGCTACACCTTC

V: TRBV13
size: NA
D: NA
J: TRBJ2-7
CDR3: CASSSWTESYEQYF
DNA: TGTGCCAGCAGCTCATGGACAGAATCCTACGAGCAGTACTTC

V: TRBV6-1
size: NA
D: NA
J: TRBJ2-7
CDR3: CASSEAGYEQYF
DNA: TGTGCCAGCAGTGAAGCTGGGTACGAGCAGTACTTC

V: TRBV19
size: few
D: TRBD1
J: TRBJ1-2
CDR3: CASSIGQVYGYTF
DNA: TGTGCCAGTAGTATCGGACAGGTCTATGGCTACACCTTC

V: TRBV2
size: NA
D: NA
J: TRBJ2-7
CDR3: CASSELGYEQYF
DNA: TGTGCCAGCAGTGAATTAGGCTACGAGCAGTACTTC

V: TRBV5-1
size: NA
D: NA
J: TRBJ2-2
CDR3: CASSLVVDPNTGELFF
DNA: TGCGCCAGCAGCTTGGTAGTAGACCCGAACACCGGGGAGCTGTTTTTT

V: TRBV9
size: NA
D: NA
J: TRBJ2-1
CDR3: CASSVGGRGGYNEQFF
DNA: TGTGCCAGCAGCGTAGGGGGCAGGGGCGGTTACAATGAGCAGTTCTTC

V: TRBV6-5
size: NA
D: NA
J: TRBJ1-5
CDR3: CASTERGIGNQPQHF
DNA: TGTGCCAGCACCGAACGGGGTATTGGCAATCAGCCCCAGCATTTT

V: TRBV5-1
size: NA
D: TRBD2
J: TRBJ2-2
CDR3: CASSDGRENTGELFF
DNA: TGCGCCAGCAGCGACGGGAGGGAGAACACCGGGGAGCTGTTTTTT

V: TRBV9
size: NA
D: NA
J: TRBJ1-1
CDR3: CASSLTGNTEAFF
DNA: TGTGCCAGCAGCTTAACGGGTAACACTGAAGCTTTCTTT

V: TRBV7-9
size: NA
D: TRBD2
J: TRBJ2-5
CDR3: CASSTGTSGGLETQYF
DNA: TGTGCCAGCAGCACCGGGACTAGCGGGGGGTTGGAGACCCAGTACTTC

V: TRBV3-1/TRBV3-2
size: NA
D: TRBD1
J: TRBJ2-7
CDR3: CASSQVGDRLSYEQYF
DNA: TGTGCCAGCAGCCAAGTTGGGGACAGGCTCTCCTACGAGCAGTACTTC

V: TRBV27
size: NA
D: TRBD1
J: TRBJ1-1
CDR3: CASTRQGGTEAFF
DNA: TGTGCCAGCACCCGGCAGGGGGGTACTGAAGCTTTCTTT

V: TRBV30
size: once
D: NA
J: TRBJ2-6
CDR3: CAWSANIGSGANVLTF
DNA: TGTGCCTGGAGTGCCAATATCGGGTCTGGGGCCAACGTCCTGACTTTC

V: TRBV27
size: NA
D: NA
J: TRBJ2-7
CDR3: CASSFSGPIYEQYF
DNA: TGTGCCAGCAGTTTTTCGGGACCGATCTACGAGCAGTACTTC

V: TRBV3-1/TRBV3-2
size: NA
D: TRBD1
J: TRBJ2-7
CDR3: CASSLKLTGVAHFLPYEQYF
DNA: TGTGCCAGCAGCCTCAAGTTGACAGGGGTAGCACACTTTCTCCCCTACGAGCAGTACTTC

V: TRBV6-2/TRBV6-3
size: NA
D: NA
J: TRBJ2-5
CDR3: CASSFETQYF
DNA: TGTGCCAGCAGCTTTGAGACCCAGTACTTC

V: TRBV18
size: NA
D: NA
J: TRBJ1-5
CDR3: CASSPSGTLGNQPQHF
DNA: TGTGCCAGCTCACCATCCGGGACACTAGGCAATCAGCCCCAGCATTTT

V: TRBV9
size: once
D: NA
J: TRBJ2-1
CDR3: CASSVGGNGYNEQFF
DNA: TGTGCCAGCAGCGTAGGGGGGAATGGCTACAATGAGCAGTTCTTC

V: TRBV19
size: NA
D: NA
J: TRBJ1-3
CDR3: CASSTQGASARGTIYF
DNA: TGTGCCAGTAGTACCCAGGGAGCGTCCGCAAGAGGGACCATATATTTT

V: TRBV7-9
size: NA
D: TRBD1
J: TRBJ1-3
CDR3: CASSQDRISGNTIYF
DNA: TGTGCCAGCAGCCAGGACAGGATCTCTGGAAACACCATATATTTT

V: TRBV19
size: NA
D: NA
J: TRBJ1-5
CDR3: CASSIDPGFEPQHF
DNA: TGTGCCAGTAGTATAGATCCGGGGTTTGAGCCCCAGCATTTT

V: TRBV27
size: NA
D: TRBD2
J: TRBJ2-5
CDR3: CASSGLAGAVSETQYF
DNA: TGTGCCAGCTCGGGACTAGCGGGGGCCGTGTCGGAGACCCAGTACTTC

V: TRBV29-1
size: NA
D: NA
J: TRBJ2-1
CDR3: CSVEDLGIKGFEQFF
DNA: TGCAGCGTTGAAGATCTTGGGATAAAAGGCTTCGAGCAGTTCTTC

V: TRBV18
size: NA
D: NA
J: TRBJ1-5
CDR3: CASSQGTGISEPQHF
DNA: TGTGCCAGCTCACAAGGCACAGGGATATCAGAGCCCCAGCATTTT

V: TRBV7-8
size: NA
D: NA
J: TRBJ2-2
CDR3: CASSFLGTANTGELFF
DNA: TGTGCCAGCAGCTTTCTGGGGACTGCGAACACCGGGGAGCTGTTTTTT

V: TRBV19
size: NA
D: TRBD2
J: TRBJ2-1
CDR3: CASSIRLAGGPSYNEQFF
DNA: TGTGCCAGTAGTATCCGGCTAGCGGGGGGGCCCTCCTACAATGAGCAGTTCTTC

V: TRBV11-2
size: NA
D: TRBD1
J: TRBJ1-6
CDR3: CASSLADRSSYNSPLHF
DNA: TGTGCCAGCAGCTTAGCGGACAGGAGCTCCTATAATTCACCCCTCCACTTT

V: TRBV5-1
size: NA
D: TRBD1
J: TRBJ1-2
CDR3: CASTWDSNSLSYGYTF
DNA: TGCGCCAGCACCTGGGACAGCAACTCCCTCTCCTATGGCTACACCTTC

V: TRBV7-9
size: few
D: NA
J: TRBJ2-7
CDR3: CASSAKLQSRSSYEQYF
DNA: TGTGCCAGCAGCGCAAAGCTACAGAGCCGGAGCTCCTACGAGCAGTACTTC

V: TRBV5-4
size: many
D: NA
J: TRBJ2-2
CDR3: CASSQRTGELFF
DNA: TGTGCCAGCAGCCAACGCACCGGGGAGCTGTTTTTT

V: TRBV10-3
size: once
D: NA
J: TRBJ2-2
CDR3: CAMRAASTGELFF
DNA: TGTGCCATGCGGGCAGCGTCCACCGGGGAGCTGTTTTTT

V: TRBV12-3/TRBV12-4
size: once
D: NA
J: TRBJ1-1
CDR3: CASSFQANTEAFF
DNA: TGTGCCAGCAGTTTTCAGGCGAACACTGAAGCTTTCTTT

V: TRBV7-2
size: NA
D: NA
J: TRBJ2-1
CDR3: CASSLMPGAYNEQFF
DNA: TGTGCCAGCAGCTTAATGCCGGGAGCTTACAATGAGCAGTTCTTC

V: TRBV27
size: NA
D: NA
J: TRBJ1-5
CDR3: CASSKRTGHYSNQPQHF
DNA: TGTGCCAGCAGTAAGAGGACGGGACATTATAGCAATCAGCCCCAGCATTTT

V: TRBV19
size: NA
D: NA
J: TRBJ2-2
CDR3: CATAGGLRKYTGELFF
DNA: TGTGCCACCGCTGGCGGGTTACGGAAATACACCGGGGAGCTGTTTTTT

V: TRBV5-1
size: NA
D: TRBD2
J: TRBJ2-3
CDR3: CASSIRGGSDTQYF
DNA: TGCGCCAGCAGCATTCGGGGGGGATCAGATACGCAGTATTTT

V: TRBV2
size: NA
D: NA
J: TRBJ1-2
CDR3: CASIPLAGGYTF
DNA: TGTGCCAGCATCCCCCTTGCAGGCGGCTACACCTTC

V: TRBV14
size: NA
D: NA
J: TRBJ1-2
CDR3: CASSQDRPRVVGGYTF
DNA: TGTGCCAGCAGCCAAGATCGTCCCAGGGTAGTAGGTGGCTACACCTTC

V: TRBV3-1/TRBV3-2
size: once
D: NA
J: TRBJ1-1
CDR3: CASSPDERTTEAFF
DNA: TGTGCCAGCAGCCCGGACGAACGGACCACTGAAGCTTTCTTT

V: TRBV5-1
size: NA
D: NA
J: TRBJ1-5
CDR3: CASSEVGGGNQPQHF
DNA: TGCGCCAGCAGCGAGGTCGGTGGTGGCAATCAGCCCCAGCATTTT

V: TRBV3-1/TRBV3-2
size: NA
D: NA
J: TRBJ2-7
CDR3: CASSHQGSYEQYF
DNA: TGTGCCAGCAGCCATCAGGGGAGCTACGAGCAGTACTTC

V: TRBV4-1
size: NA
D: NA
J: TRBJ2-1
CDR3: CASSQDKSRGRSYNEQFF
DNA: TGCGCCAGCAGCCAAGATAAGTCGCGGGGCCGCTCCTACAATGAGCAGTTCTTC

V: TRBV7-9
size: NA
D: NA
J: TRBJ2-1
CDR3: CASRGRNSYNEQFF
DNA: TGTGCCAGCCGGGGGAGAAACTCCTACAATGAGCAGTTCTTC

V: TRBV11-1
size: once
D: NA
J: TRBJ1-1
CDR3: CASRILGGNTEAFF
DNA: TGTGCCAGCAGAATACTCGGGGGGAACACTGAAGCTTTCTTT